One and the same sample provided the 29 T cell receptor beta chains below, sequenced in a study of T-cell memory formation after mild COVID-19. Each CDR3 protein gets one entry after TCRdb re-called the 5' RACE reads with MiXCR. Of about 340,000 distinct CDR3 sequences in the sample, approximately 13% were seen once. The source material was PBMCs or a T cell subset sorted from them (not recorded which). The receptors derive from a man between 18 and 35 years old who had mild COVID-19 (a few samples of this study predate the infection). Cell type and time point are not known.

This chain's CDR3 is CASSYSLTRGDNEQFF. The DNA for the CDR3 is TGTGCCAGCAGTTACTCCCTCACCCGGGGAGACAATGAGCAGTTCTTC. The V and J genes are TRBV6-5 and TRBJ2-1, with TRBD2 as a possible D gene (5 bases). The CDR3 is 16 residues long. Trimming shortened V by 0 bases and J by 5 bases, and 14 bases separated the two germline ends. The V gene's germline CDR1 is MNHEY and CDR2 SVGAGI.

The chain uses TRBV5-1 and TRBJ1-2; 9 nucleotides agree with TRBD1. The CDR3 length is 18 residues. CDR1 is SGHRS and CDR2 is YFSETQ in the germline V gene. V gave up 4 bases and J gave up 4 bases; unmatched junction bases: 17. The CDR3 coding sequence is TGCGCCAGCAGCCATTCACAGGGGGCGTGGGTTACGTCCTATGGCTACACCTTC. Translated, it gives CASSHSQGAWVTSYGYTF. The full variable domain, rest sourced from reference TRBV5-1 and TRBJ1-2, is KAGVTQTPRYLIKTRGQQVTLSCSPISGHRSVSWYQQTPGQGLQFLFEYFSETQRNKGNFPGRFSGRQFSNSRSEMNVSTLELGDSALYLCASSHSQGAWVTSYGYTFGSGTRLTVV.

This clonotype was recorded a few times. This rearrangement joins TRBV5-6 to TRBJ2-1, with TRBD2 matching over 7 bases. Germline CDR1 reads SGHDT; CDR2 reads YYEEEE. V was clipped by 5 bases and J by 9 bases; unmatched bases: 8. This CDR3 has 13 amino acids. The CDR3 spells CASRPRGVGEQFF. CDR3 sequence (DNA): TGTGCCAGCAGACCTCGGGGGGTAGGTGAGCAGTTCTTC.

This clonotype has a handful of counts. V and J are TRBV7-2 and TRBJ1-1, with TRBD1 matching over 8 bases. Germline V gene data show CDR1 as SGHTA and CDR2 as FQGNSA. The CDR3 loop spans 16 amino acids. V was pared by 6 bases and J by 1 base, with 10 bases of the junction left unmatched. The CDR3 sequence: CASRRTGSRRNTEAFF. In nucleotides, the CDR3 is TGTGCCAGCAGGAGGACAGGGTCTAGGAGGAACACTGAAGCTTTCTTT.

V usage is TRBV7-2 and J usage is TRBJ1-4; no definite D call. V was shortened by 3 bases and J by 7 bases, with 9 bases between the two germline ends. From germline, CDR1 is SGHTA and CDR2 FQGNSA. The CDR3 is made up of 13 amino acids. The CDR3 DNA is TGTGCCAGCAGCTTGGGCTTGCGTGAAAAACTGTTTTTT. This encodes CASSLGLREKLFF.

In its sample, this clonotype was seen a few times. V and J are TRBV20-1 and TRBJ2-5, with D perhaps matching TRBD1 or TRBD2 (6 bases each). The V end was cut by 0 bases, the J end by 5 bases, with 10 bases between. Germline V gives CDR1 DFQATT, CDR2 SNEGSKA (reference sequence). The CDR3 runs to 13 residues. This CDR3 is CSARDLGGETQYF. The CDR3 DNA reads TGCAGTGCTAGAGATCTAGGGGGGGAGACCCAGTACTTC.

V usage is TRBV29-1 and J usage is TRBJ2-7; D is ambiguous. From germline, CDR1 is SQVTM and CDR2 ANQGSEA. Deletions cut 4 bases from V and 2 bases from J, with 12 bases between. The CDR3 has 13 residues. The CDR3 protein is CSVVSSPPYEQYF. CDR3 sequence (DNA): TGCAGCGTTGTATCTTCTCCCCCCTACGAGCAGTACTTC.

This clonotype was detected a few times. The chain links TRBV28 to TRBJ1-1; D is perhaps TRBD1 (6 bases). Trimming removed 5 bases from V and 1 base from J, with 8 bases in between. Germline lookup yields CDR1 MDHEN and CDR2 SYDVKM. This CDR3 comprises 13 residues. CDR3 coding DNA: TGTGCCAGCAGTAAACAGGGGAACACTGAAGCTTTCTTT. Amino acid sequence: CASSKQGNTEAFF.

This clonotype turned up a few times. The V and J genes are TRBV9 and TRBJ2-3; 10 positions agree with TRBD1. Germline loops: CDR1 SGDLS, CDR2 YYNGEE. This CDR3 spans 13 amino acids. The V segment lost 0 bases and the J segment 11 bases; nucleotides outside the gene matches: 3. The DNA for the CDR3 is TGTGCCAGCAGCGTAGATGGACAGGGGGTGCAGTATTTT. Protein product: CASSVDGQGVQYF.

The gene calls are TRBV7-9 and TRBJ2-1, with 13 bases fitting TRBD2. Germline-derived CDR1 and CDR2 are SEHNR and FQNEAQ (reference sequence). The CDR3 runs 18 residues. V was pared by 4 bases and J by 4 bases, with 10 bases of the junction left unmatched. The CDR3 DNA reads TGTGCCAGCAGCTCGCCCGGACTAGCGGGGGCCCTATACAATGAGCAGTTCTTC. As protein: CASSSPGLAGALYNEQFF.

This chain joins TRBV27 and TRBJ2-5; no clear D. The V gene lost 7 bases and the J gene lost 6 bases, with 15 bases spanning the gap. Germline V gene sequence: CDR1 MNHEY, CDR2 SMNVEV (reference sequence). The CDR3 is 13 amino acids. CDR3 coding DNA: TGTGCCAGCAAACCGGACGGCGTAAAGACCCAGTACTTC. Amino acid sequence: CASKPDGVKTQYF.

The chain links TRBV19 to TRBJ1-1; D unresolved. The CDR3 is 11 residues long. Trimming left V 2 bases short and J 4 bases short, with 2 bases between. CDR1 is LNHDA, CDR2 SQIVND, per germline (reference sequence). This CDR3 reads CASSILTEAFF. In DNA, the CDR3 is TGTGCCAGTAGTATACTCACTGAAGCTTTCTTT.

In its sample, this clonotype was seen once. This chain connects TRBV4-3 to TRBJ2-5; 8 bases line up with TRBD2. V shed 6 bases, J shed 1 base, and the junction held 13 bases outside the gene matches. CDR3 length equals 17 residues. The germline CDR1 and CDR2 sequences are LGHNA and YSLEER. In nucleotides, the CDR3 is TGCGCCAGCAGTCAAAGCGCAAGCGGGGGCCCCCAAGAGACCCAGTACTTC. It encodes CASSQSASGGPQETQYF.

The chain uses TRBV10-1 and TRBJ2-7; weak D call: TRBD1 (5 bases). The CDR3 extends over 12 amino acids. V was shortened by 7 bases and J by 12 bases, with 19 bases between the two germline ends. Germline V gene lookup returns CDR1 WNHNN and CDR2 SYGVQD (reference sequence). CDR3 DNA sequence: TGCGCCAGCAACCGAGTCGGGCGGCAGGGGTACTTC. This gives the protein CASNRVGRQGYF.

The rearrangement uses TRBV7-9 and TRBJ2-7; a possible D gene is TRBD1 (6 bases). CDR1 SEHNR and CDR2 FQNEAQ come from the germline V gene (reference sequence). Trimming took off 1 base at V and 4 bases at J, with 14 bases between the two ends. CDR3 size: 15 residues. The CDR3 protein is CASSLDGGYRYEQYF. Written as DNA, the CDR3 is TGTGCCAGCAGCTTAGATGGGGGCTATCGGTACGAGCAGTACTTC. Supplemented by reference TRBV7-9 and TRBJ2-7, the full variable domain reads DTGVSQNPRHKITKRGQNVTFRCDPISEHNRLYWYRQTLGQGPEFLTYFQNEAQLEKSRLLSDRFSAERPKGSFSTLEIQRTEQGDSAMYLCASSLDGGYRYEQYFGPGTRLTVT.

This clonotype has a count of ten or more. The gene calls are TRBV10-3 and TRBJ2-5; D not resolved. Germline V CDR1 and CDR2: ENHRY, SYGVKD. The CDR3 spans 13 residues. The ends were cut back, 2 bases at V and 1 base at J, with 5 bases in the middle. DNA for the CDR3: TGTGCCATCAGTGAGGGTCTCCAAGAGACCCAGTACTTC. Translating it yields CAISEGLQETQYF.

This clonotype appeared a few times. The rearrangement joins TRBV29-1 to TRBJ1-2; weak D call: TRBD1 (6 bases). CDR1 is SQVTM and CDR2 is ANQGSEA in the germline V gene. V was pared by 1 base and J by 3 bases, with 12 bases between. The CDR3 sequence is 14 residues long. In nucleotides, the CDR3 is TGCAGCGTTGAAGGAGGGGGGCAGTACTATGGCTACACCTTC. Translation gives CSVEGGGQYYGYTF.

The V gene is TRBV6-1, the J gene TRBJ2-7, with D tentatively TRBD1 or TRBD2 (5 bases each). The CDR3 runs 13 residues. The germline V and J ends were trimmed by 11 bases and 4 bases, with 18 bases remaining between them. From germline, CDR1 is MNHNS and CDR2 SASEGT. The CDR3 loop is CAGSTGAEYEQYF. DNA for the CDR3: TGTGCCGGATCGACCGGGGCCGAATACGAGCAGTACTTC.

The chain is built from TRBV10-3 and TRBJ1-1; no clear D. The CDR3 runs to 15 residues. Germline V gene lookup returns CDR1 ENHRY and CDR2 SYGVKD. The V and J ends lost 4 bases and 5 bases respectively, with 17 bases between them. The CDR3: CAISGSGGNRTEAFF. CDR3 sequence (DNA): TGTGCCATCAGTGGTTCGGGCGGAAATAGGACTGAAGCTTTCTTT.

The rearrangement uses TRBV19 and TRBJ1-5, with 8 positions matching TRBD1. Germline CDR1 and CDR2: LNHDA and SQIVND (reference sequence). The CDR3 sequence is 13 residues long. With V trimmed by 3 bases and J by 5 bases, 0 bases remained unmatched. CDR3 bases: TGTGCCAGTAGTATGACAGGGGATCAGCCCCAGCATTTT. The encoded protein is CASSMTGDQPQHF.

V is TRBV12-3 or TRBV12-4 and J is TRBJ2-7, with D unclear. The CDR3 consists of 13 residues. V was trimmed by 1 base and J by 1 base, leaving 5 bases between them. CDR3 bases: TGTGCCAGCAGTTTAGTTGGGTCCTACGAGCAGTACGTC. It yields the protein CASSLVGSYEQYV.

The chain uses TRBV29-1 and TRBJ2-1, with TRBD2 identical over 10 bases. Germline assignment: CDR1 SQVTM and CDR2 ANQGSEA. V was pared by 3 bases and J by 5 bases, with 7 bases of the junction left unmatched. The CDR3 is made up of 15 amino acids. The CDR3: CSVEWGTSDDNEQFF. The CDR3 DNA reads TGCAGCGTTGAGTGGGGGACTAGCGATGACAATGAGCAGTTCTTC.

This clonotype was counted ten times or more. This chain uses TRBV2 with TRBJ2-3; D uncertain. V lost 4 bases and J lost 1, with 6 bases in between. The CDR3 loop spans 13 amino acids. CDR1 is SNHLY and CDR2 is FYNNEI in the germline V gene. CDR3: CASSGAGTDTQYF. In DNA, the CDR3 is TGTGCCAGCAGTGGCGCGGGCACAGATACGCAGTATTTT.

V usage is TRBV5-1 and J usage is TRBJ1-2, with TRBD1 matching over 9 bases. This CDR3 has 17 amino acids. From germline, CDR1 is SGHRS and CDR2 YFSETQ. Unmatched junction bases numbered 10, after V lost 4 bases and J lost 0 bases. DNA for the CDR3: TGCGCCAGCAGCGGAACAGGGGGCCGCGGGGCTAACTATGGCTACACCTTC. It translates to CASSGTGGRGANYGYTF.

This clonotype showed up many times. The CDR3 here is CASSQLAASYGYTF. The DNA of the CDR3 is TGCGCCAGCAGCCAACTGGCAGCTTCCTATGGCTACACCTTC. The chain uses TRBV4-3 and TRBJ1-2; D gene uncertain. The CDR3 loop spans 14 amino acids. The germline CDR1 and CDR2 sequences are LGHNA and YSLEER. Trimming shortened V by 2 bases and J by 4 bases, and 11 bases separated the two germline ends.

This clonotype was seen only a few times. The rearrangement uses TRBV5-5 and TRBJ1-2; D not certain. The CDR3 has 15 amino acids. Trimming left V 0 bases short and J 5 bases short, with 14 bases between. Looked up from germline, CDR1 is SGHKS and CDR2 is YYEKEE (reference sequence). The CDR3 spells CASSLEAGTLYGYTF. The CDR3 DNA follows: TGTGCCAGCAGCTTGGAGGCGGGTACCCTTTATGGCTACACCTTC.

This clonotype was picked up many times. The CDR3 sequence is CASSLGTVVDTQYF. CDR3 bases: TGCGCCAGCAGCTTGGGGACGGTCGTAGATACGCAGTATTTT. V usage is TRBV5-1 and J usage is TRBJ2-3; D is uncertain. The CDR3 sequence is 14 residues long. The V and J ends lost 0 bases and 5 bases respectively, with 10 bases between them. CDR1 is SGHRS and CDR2 is YFSETQ in the germline V gene.

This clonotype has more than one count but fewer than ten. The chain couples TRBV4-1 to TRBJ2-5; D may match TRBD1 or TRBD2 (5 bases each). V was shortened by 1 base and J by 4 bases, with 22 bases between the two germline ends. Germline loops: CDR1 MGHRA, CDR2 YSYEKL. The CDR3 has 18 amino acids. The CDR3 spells CASSQGPGRTTLGETQYF. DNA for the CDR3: TGCGCCAGCAGCCAAGGCCCGGGACGCACTACGCTCGGAGAGACCCAGTACTTC.

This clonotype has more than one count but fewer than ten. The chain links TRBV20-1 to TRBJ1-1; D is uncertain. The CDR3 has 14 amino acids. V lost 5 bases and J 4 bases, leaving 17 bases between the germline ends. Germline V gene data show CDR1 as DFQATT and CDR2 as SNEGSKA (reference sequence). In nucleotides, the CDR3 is TGCAGTGCTGGCCAACCTCCGGCTAGCACTGAAGCTTTCTTT. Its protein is CSAGQPPASTEAFF.